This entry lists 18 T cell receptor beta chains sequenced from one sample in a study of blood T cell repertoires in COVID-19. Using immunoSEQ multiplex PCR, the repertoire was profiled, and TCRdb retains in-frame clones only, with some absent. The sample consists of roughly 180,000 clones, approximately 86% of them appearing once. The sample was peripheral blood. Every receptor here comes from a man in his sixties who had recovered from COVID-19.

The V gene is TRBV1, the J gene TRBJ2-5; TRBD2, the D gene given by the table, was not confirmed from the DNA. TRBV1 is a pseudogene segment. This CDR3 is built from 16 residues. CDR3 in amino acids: CTSSQDGQRAEETQYF. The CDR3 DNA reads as TGCACCAGCAGCCAAGATGGGCAGCGGGCGGAAGAGACCCAGTACTTC.

The CDR3 protein is CASRLGGGGEQYF. The CDR3, as DNA: TGTGCCAGCAGGTTAGGGGGCGGGGGGGAGCAGTACTTC. The V gene is TRBV27, the J gene TRBJ2-7; D perhaps matches TRBD2 (8 bases). V was cut by 6 bases and J by 7 bases, with 16 bases left in between. The CDR3 sequence is 13 residues long. Germline-derived CDR1 and CDR2 are MNHEY and SMNVEV (reference sequence).

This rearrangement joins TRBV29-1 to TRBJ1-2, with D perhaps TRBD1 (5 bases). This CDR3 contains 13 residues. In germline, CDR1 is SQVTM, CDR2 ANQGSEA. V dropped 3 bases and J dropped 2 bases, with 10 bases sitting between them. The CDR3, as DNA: TGCAGCGTTGAGGGGGGGTTAAACTATGGCTACACCTTC. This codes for CSVEGGLNYGYTF.

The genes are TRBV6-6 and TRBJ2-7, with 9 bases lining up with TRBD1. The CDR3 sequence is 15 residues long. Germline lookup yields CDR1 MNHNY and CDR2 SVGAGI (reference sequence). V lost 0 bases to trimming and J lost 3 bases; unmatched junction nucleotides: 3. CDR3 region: CASSYSSGQGYEQYF. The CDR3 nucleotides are TGTGCCAGCAGTTACTCATCGGGACAGGGCTACGAGCAGTACTTC.

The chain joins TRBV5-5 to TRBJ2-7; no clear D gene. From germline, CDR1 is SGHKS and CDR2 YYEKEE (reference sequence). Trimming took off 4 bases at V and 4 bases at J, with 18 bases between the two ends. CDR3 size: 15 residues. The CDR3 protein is CASSLIVAAAYEQYF. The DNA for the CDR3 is TGTGCCAGCAGCCTGATTGTGGCCGCGGCATACGAGCAGTACTTC.

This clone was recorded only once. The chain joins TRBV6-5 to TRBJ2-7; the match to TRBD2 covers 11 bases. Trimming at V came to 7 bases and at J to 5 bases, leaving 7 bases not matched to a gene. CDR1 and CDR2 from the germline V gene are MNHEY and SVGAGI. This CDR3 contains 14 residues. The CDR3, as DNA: TGTGCCAGCACCCGACTAGCGGGGTTTCACGAGCAGTACTTC. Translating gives CASTRLAGFHEQYF.

The CDR3 coding sequence is TGTGCCAGCAGTAAACAGGAGAACACTGAAGCTTTCTTT. Protein: CASSKQENTEAFF. V is TRBV7-3 and J is TRBJ1-1, with a tentative D call TRBD1 (5 bases). The germline V and J ends were trimmed by 6 bases and 1 base, with 9 bases remaining between them. The V gene's germline CDR1 is SGHTA and CDR2 FQGTGA. The CDR3 is 13 amino acids. Full variable domain (remainder filled in from reference TRBV7-3 and TRBJ1-1): GAGVSQTPSNKVTEKGKYVELRCDPISGHTALYWYRQSLGQGPEFLIYFQGTGAADDSGLPNDRFFAVRPEGSVSTLKIQRTERGDSAVYLCASSKQENTEAFFGQGTRLTVV.

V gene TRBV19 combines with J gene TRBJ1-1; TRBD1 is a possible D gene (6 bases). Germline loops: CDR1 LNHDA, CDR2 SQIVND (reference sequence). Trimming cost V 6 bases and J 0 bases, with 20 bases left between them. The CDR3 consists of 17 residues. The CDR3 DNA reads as TGTGCCAGTAGGGCGGGGGGGCAATACAGTTTGAACACTGAAGCTTTCTTT. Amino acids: CASRAGGQYSLNTEAFF.

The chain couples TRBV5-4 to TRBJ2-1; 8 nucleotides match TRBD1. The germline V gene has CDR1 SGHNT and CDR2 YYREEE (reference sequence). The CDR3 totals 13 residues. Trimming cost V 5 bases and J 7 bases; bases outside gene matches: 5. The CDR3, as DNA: TGTGCCAGCAGGGGACAGGCGGGAAATGAGCAGTTCTTC. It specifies CASRGQAGNEQFF.

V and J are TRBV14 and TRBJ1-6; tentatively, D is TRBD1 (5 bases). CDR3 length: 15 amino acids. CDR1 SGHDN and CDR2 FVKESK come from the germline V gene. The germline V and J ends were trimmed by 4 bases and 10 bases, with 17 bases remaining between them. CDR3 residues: CASSRQTASISPLHF. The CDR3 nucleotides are TGTGCCAGCAGCCGACAGACGGCATCCATATCACCCCTCCACTTT.

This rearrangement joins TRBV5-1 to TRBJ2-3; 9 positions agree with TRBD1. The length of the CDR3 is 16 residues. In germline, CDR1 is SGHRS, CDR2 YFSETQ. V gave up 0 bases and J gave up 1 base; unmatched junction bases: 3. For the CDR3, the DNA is TGCGCCAGCAGCTTGGGAGGGACAGGGCGCACAGATACGCAGTATTTT. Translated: CASSLGGTGRTDTQYF.

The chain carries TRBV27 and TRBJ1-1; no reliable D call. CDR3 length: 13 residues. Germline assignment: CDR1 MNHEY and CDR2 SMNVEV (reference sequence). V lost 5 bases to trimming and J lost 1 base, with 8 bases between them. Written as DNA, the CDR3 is TGTGCCAGCAGTGCACAGTGGAACACTGAAGCTTTCTTT. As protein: CASSAQWNTEAFF.

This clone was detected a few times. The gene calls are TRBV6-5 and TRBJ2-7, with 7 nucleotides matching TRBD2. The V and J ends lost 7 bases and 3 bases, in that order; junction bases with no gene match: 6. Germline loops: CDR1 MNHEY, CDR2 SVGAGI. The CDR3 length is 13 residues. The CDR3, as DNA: TGTGCCAGCACTCCCTCGGGGGGCTACGAGCAGTACTTC. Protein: CASTPSGGYEQYF.

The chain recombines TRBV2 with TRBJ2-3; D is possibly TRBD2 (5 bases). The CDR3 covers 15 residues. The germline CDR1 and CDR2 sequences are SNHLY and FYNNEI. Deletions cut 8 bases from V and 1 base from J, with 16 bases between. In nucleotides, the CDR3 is TGTGCCAGCCTGATGAACGGACTCCGCACAGATACGCAGTATTTT. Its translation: CASLMNGLRTDTQYF.

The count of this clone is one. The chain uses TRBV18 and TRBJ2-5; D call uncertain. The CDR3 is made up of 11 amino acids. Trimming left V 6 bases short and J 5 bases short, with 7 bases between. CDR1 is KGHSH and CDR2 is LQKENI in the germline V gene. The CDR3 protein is CASSASETQYF. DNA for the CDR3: TGTGCCAGCTCGGCTTCGGAGACCCAGTACTTC.

CDR3 in DNA: TGTGCCTGGAGTGCCAGGCAAGGAGAGCAGTACTTC. Its translation: CAWSARQGEQYF. This sequence joins TRBV30 and TRBJ2-7; D is undetermined. CDR3 length: 12 amino acids. Trimming took 1 base from V and 7 from J, leaving 11 bases between them. The germline CDR1 and CDR2 sequences are GTSNPN and SVGIG (reference sequence).

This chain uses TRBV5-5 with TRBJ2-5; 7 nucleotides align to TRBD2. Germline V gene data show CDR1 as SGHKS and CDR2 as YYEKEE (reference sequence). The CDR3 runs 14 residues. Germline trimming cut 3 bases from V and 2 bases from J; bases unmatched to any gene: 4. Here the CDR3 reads CASSYRLAQETQYF. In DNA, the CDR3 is TGTGCCAGCAGCTACCGACTAGCTCAAGAGACCCAGTACTTC. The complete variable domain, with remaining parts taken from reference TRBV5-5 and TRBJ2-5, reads DAGVTQSPTHLIKTRGQQVTLRCSPISGHKSVSWYQQVLGQGPQFIFQYYEKEERGRGNFPDRFSARQFPNYSSELNVNALLLGDSALYLCASSYRLAQETQYFGPGTRLLVL.

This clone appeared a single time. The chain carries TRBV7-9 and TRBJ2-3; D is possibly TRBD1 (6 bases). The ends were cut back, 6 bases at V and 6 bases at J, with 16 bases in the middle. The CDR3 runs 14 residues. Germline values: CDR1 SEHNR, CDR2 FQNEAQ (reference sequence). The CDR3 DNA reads TGTGCCAGCAGTACCCGAGGGGGAACGGATACGCAGTATTTT. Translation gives CASSTRGGTDTQYF. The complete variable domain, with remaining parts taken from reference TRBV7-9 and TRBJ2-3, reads DTGVSQNPRHKITKRGQNVTFRCDPISEHNRLYWYRQTLGQGPEFLTYFQNEAQLEKSRLLSDRFSAERPKGSFSTLEIQRTEQGDSAMYLCASSTRGGTDTQYFGPGTRLTVL.